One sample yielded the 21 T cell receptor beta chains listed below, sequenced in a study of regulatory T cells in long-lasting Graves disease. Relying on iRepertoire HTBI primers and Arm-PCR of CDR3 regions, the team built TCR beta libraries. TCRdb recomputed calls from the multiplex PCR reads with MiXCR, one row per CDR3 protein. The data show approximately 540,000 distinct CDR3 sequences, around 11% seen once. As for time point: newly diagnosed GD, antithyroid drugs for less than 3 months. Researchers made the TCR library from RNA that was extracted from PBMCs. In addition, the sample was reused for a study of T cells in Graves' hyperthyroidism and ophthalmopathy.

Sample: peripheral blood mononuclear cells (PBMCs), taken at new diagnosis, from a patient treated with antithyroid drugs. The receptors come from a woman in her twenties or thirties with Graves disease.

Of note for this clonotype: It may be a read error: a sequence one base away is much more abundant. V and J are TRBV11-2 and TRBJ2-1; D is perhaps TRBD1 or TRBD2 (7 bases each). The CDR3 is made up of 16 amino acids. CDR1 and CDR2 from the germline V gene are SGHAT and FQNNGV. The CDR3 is CASSLGVGRGGNERFF. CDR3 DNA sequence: TGTGCCAGCAGCTTGGGCGTGGGCAGGGGGGGCAATGAGCGGTTCTTC.

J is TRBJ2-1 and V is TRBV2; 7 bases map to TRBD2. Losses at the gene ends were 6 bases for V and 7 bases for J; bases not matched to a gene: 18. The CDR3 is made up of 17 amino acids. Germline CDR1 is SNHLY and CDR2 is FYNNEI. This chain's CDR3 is CASSQASPSGLWNEQFF. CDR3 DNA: TGTGCCAGCAGCCAAGCCTCTCCTAGCGGACTTTGGAATGAGCAGTTCTTC.

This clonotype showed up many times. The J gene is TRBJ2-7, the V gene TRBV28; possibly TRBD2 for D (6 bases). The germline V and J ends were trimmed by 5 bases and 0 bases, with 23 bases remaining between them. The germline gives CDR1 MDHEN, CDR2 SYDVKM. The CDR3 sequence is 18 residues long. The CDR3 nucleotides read TGTGCCAGCAGTGGGGGGAGTCAACTTTTGTCCAGCTCCTACGAGCAGTACTTC. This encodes CASSGGSQLLSSSYEQYF. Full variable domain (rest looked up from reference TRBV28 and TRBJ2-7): DVKVTQSSRYLVKRTGEKVFLECVQDMDHENMFWYRQDPGLGLRLIYFSYDVKMKEKGDIPEGYSVSREKKERFSLILESASTNQTSMYLCASSGGSQLLSSSYEQYFGPGTRLTVT.

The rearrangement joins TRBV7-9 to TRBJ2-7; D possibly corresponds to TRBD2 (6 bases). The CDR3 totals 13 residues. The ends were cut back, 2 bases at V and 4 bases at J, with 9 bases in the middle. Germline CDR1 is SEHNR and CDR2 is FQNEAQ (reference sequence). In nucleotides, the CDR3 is TGTGCCAGCAGCTTATTGGAGGGTTACGAGCAGTACTTC. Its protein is CASSLLEGYEQYF.

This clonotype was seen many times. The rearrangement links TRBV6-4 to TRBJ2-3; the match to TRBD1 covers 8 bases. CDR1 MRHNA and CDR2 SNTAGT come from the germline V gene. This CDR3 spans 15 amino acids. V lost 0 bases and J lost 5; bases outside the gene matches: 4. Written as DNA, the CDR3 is TGTGCCAGCAGTGACTCCGCAGGGGGCGGAGATACGCAGTATTTT. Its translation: CASSDSAGGGDTQYF.

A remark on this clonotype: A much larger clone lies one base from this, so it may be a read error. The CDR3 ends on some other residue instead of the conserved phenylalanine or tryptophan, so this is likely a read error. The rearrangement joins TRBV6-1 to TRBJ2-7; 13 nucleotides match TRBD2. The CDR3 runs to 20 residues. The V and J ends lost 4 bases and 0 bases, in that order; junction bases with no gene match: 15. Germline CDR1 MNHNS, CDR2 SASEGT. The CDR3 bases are TGTGCCAGCAGTGGGGTCGCGGGACTAGCGGGACCCGAGGCCTCCTACGAGCAGTACCTC. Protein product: CASSGVAGLAGPEASYEQYL.

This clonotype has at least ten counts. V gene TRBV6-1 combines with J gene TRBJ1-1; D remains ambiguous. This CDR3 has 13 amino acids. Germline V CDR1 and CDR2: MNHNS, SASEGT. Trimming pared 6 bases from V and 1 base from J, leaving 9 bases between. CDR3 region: CASRWTGNTEAFF. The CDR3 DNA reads TGTGCCAGCAGATGGACGGGGAACACTGAAGCTTTCTTT.

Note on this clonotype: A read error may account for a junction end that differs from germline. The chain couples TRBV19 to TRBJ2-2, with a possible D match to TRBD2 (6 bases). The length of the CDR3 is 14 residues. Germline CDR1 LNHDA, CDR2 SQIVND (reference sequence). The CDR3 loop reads CASSIGTDTGGLFF. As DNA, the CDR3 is TGTGCCAGTAGTATCGGTACTGACACCGGGGGGCTGTTTTTT.

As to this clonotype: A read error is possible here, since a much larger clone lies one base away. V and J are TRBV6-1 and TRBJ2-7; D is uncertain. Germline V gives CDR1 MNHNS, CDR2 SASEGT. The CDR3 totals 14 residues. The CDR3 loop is CPSRTTTAPYEQYF. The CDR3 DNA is TGTCCCAGCCGAACGACCACTGCCCCCTACGAGCAGTACTTC.

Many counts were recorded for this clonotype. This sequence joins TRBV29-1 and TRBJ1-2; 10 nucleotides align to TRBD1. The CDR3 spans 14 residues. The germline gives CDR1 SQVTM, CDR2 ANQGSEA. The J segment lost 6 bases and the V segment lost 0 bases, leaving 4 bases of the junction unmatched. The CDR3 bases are TGCAGCGTTGAAGATCGGGGGACAGGGGATGGCTACACCTTC. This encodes CSVEDRGTGDGYTF.

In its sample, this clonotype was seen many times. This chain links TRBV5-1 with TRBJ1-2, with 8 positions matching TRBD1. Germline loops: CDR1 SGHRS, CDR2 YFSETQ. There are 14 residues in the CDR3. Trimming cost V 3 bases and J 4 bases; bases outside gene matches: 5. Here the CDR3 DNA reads TGCGCCAGCAGCTCCGGGACAGGCCCCTATGGCTACACCTTC. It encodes CASSSGTGPYGYTF. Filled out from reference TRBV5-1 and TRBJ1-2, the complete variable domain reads KAGVTQTPRYLIKTRGQQVTLSCSPISGHRSVSWYQQTPGQGLQFLFEYFSETQRNKGNFPGRFSGRQFSNSRSEMNVSTLELGDSALYLCASSSGTGPYGYTFGSGTRLTVV.

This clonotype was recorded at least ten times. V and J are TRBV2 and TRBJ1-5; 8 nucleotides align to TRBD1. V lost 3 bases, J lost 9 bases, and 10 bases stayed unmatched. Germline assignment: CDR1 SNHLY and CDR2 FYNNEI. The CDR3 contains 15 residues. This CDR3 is CASSDRQGARRPQHF. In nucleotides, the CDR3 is TGTGCCAGCAGTGACCGGCAGGGGGCCCGACGGCCCCAGCATTTT.

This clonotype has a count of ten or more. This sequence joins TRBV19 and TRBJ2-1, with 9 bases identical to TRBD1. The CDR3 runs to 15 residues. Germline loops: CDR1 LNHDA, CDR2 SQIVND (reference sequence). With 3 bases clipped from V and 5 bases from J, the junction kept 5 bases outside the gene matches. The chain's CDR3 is CASSIRTGVNNEQFF. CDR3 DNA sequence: TGTGCCAGTAGTATTCGGACAGGGGTTAACAATGAGCAGTTCTTC. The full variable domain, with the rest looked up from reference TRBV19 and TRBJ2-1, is DGGITQSPKYLFRKEGQNVTLSCEQNLNHDAMYWYRQDPGQGLRLIYYSQIVNDFQKGDIAEGYSVSREKKESFPLTVTSAQKNPTAFYLCASSIRTGVNNEQFFGPGTRLTVL.

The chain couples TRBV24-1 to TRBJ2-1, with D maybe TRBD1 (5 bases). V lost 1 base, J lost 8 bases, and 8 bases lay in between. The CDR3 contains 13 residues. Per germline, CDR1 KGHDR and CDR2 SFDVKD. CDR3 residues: CATSDFQGDEQFF. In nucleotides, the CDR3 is TGTGCCACCAGTGATTTTCAGGGTGATGAGCAGTTCTTC.

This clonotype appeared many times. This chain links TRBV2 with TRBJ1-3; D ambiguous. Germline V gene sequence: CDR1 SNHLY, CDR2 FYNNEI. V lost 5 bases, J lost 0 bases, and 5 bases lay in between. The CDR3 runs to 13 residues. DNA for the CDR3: TGTGCCAGCAGTCAAAACTCTGGAAACACCATATATTTT. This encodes CASSQNSGNTIYF.

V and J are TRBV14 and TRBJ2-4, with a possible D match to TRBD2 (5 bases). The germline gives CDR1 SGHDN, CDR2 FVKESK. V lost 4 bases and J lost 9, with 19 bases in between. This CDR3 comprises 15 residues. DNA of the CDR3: TGTGCCAGCAGCCCGGCGGGCGGCCCCCGCGGCATTCAGTACTTC. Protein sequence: CASSPAGGPRGIQYF.

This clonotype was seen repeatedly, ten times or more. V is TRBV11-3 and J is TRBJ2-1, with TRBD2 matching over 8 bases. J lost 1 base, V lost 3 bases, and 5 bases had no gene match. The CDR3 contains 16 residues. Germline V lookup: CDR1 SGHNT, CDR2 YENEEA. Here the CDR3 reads CASSLEAGVSYNEQFF. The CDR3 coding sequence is TGTGCCAGCAGCTTGGAAGCGGGAGTGTCCTACAATGAGCAGTTCTTC.

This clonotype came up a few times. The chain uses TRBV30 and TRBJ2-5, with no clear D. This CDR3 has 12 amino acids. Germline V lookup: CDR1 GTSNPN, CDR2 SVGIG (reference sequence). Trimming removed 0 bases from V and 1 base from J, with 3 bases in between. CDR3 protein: CAWSVPQETQYF. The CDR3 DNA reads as TGTGCCTGGAGTGTGCCCCAAGAGACCCAGTACTTC.

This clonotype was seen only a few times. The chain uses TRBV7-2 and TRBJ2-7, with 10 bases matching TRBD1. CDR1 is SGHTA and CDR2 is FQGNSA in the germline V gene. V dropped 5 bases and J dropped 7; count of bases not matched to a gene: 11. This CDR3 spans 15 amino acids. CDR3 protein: CASSASGTGVGEQYF. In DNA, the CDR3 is TGTGCCAGCAGCGCATCCGGGACAGGGGTTGGAGAGCAGTACTTC.

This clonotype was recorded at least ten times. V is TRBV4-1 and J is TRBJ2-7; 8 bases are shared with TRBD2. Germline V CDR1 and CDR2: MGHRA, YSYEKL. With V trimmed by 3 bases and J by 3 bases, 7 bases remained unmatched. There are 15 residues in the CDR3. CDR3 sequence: CASSQPGLGHYEQYF. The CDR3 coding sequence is TGCGCCAGCAGCCAGCCGGGACTAGGACACTACGAGCAGTACTTC.

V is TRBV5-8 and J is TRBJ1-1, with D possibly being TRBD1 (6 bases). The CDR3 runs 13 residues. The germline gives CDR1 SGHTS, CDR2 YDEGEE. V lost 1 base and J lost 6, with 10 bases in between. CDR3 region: CASSLTGISEAFF. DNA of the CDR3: TGTGCCAGCAGCTTGACAGGGATTTCTGAAGCTTTCTTT. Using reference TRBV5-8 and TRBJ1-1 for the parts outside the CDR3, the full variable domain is EAGVTQSPTHLIKTRGQQATLRCSPISGHTSVYWYQQALGLGLQFLLWYDEGEERNRGNFPPRFSGRQFPNYSSELNVNALELEDSALYLCASSLTGISEAFFGQGTRLTVV.